One and the same sample provided the 27 T cell receptor beta chains below, sequenced in a study of OX40 agonist ivuxolimab in advanced cancers. The protocol was immunoSEQ multiplex PCR, while the TCRdb copy is restricted to in-frame clones and leaves out a portion. The sample holds around 150,000 clones; under 95% are singletons and the top ten take under 1.3%. This material consisted of CD4+ or CD8+ T cells sorted from blood, taken in a trial of the OX40 agonist ivuxolimab. Source of these receptors: an adult with an advanced solid tumor such as melanoma, head and neck, liver or kidney cancer.

In nucleotides, the CDR3 is TGTGCCAGCAGCTTAGGTCGGAGAGAGAACACCGGGGAGCTGTTTTTT. As protein: CASSLGRRENTGELFF. This chain connects TRBV7-2 to TRBJ2-2; D is uncertain. Germline CDR1 SGHTA, CDR2 FQGNSA. The CDR3 has 16 amino acids. Trimming cost V 1 base and J 1 base, with 10 bases left between them.

The CDR3 here is CASSPRLGSYEQYF. The CDR3 coding sequence is TGTGCCAGCTCACCACGTTTGGGGAGCTACGAGCAGTACTTC. V is TRBV18 and J is TRBJ2-7; D may be TRBD2 (5 bases). The CDR3 is 14 amino acids. The germline CDR1 and CDR2 sequences are KGHSH and LQKENI. The V and J ends lost 1 base and 3 bases respectively, with 10 bases between them.

The V call is TRBV4-3, the J call TRBJ1-1; D is unclear. The ends were cut back, 4 bases at V and 7 bases at J, with 16 bases in the middle. The CDR3 runs to 14 residues. Per germline, CDR1 LGHNA and CDR2 YSLEER. This CDR3 reads CASSLQGWQHEAFF. The CDR3 DNA reads TGCGCCAGCAGCCTTCAAGGGTGGCAGCATGAAGCTTTCTTT.

This sequence joins TRBV6-5 and TRBJ1-1; D gene ambiguous. V was pared by 2 bases and J by 4 bases, with 8 bases between. This CDR3 has 13 residues. From germline, CDR1 is MNHEY and CDR2 SVGAGI. The CDR3 spells CASSYKGFTEAFF. For the CDR3, the DNA is TGTGCCAGCAGTTACAAGGGTTTCACTGAAGCTTTCTTT.

The chain recombines TRBV5-1 with TRBJ2-7; D is tentatively TRBD1 or TRBD2 (7 bases each). Germline-derived CDR1 and CDR2 are SGHRS and YFSETQ. The CDR3 is made up of 15 amino acids. The V and J ends lost 4 bases and 4 bases respectively, with 18 bases between them. As DNA, the CDR3 is TGCGCCAGCAGCCCCACGAACCAGGGGGGGTACGAGCAGTACTTC. This codes for CASSPTNQGGYEQYF.

This CDR3 is CASSFGPSEGYTF. The CDR3 DNA follows: TGCGCCAGCAGCTTCGGCCCTTCTGAAGGCTACACCTTC. J is TRBJ1-2 and V is TRBV5-1, with no clear D. Germline lookup yields CDR1 SGHRS and CDR2 YFSETQ. This CDR3 region has 13 residues. Trimming took off 2 bases at V and 8 bases at J, with 13 bases between the two ends.

The V gene is TRBV9, the J gene TRBJ2-7; unclear D gene. The length of the CDR3 is 13 residues. V lost 4 bases and J 1 base, leaving 9 bases between the germline ends. Germline V CDR1 and CDR2: SGDLS, YYNGEE. The DNA of the CDR3 is TGTGCCAGCAGCCCCCCAGGATCCTACGAGCAGTACTTC. As protein: CASSPPGSYEQYF.

The chain is built from TRBV5-1 and TRBJ2-3, with 9 bases identical to TRBD1. Germline trimming cut 3 bases from V and 1 base from J; bases unmatched to any gene: 3. There are 15 residues in the CDR3. Germline V gene lookup returns CDR1 SGHRS and CDR2 YFSETQ. CDR3 in amino acids: CASSSGTGRTDTQYF. The CDR3 DNA is TGCGCCAGCAGCTCCGGGACAGGGCGCACAGATACGCAGTATTTT.

The chain recombines TRBV5-1 with TRBJ2-3, with D perhaps TRBD1 (6 bases). There are 15 residues in the CDR3. Per germline, CDR1 SGHRS and CDR2 YFSETQ. With 2 bases removed from V and 4 bases from J, the gap between germline ends came to 14 bases. The CDR3 region has the DNA TGCGCCAGCAGCTTATTTACAGGGTACCCAGATACGCAGTATTTT. This codes for CASSLFTGYPDTQYF. The full variable domain, in which reference TRBV5-1 and TRBJ2-3 provide the parts outside the CDR3, is KAGVTQTPRYLIKTRGQQVTLSCSPISGHRSVSWYQQTPGQGLQFLFEYFSETQRNKGNFPGRFSGRQFSNSRSEMNVSTLELGDSALYLCASSLFTGYPDTQYFGPGTRLTVL.

This clone came up once. This sequence joins TRBV7-2 and TRBJ2-2; 7 bases map to TRBD1. Trimming removed 5 bases from V and 4 bases from J; junction bases left unmatched: 16. The CDR3 has 18 residues. CDR1 and CDR2 (germline): SGHTA, FQGNSA. The CDR3 here is CASSPTRAGGRSTGELFF. In DNA, the CDR3 is TGTGCCAGCAGCCCCACCAGGGCAGGGGGACGAAGCACCGGGGAGCTGTTTTTT.

The chain combines TRBV6-4 with TRBJ2-1, with D possibly matching TRBD1 (5 bases). Trimming removed 4 bases at V and 3 bases at J, with 7 bases between. The germline V gene has CDR1 MRHNA and CDR2 SNTAGT. This CDR3 region has 13 residues. This CDR3 is CASSAQGYNEQFF. CDR3 nucleotides: TGTGCCAGCAGTGCTCAGGGCTACAATGAGCAGTTCTTC.

This rearrangement joins TRBV12-5 to TRBJ2-2; D not resolved. V dropped 6 bases and J dropped 6 bases, with 11 bases sitting between them. CDR3 size: 13 residues. Germline assignment: CDR1 LGHNT and CDR2 FRNRAP. CDR3 residues: CASGSYPAGELFF. CDR3 sequence (DNA): TGTGCTAGTGGCTCCTACCCGGCCGGGGAGCTGTTTTTT.

The chain joins TRBV28 to TRBJ2-1, with TRBD2 identical over 9 bases. CDR3 size: 15 residues. V trimming: 4 bases; J trimming: 7 bases; junction bases outside the gene matches: 8. Per germline, CDR1 MDHEN and CDR2 SYDVKM. Written as DNA, the CDR3 is TGTGCCAGCAGTTCGGTTGCTAGCGGGAATAATGAGCAGTTCTTC. Its translation is CASSSVASGNNEQFF.

The rearrangement joins TRBV19 to TRBJ1-1; D ambiguous. Germline values: CDR1 LNHDA, CDR2 SQIVND (reference sequence). The CDR3 is 15 amino acids. V lost 5 bases and J 6 bases, leaving 19 bases between the germline ends. The CDR3 nucleotides read TGTGCCAGTAGTCCCTCCGCGGGGATTGGAGCTGAAGCTTTCTTT. Translation gives CASSPSAGIGAEAFF.

V is TRBV5-4 and J is TRBJ1-4; possible D gene TRBD1, 5 bases. CDR1 and CDR2 from the germline V gene are SGHNT and YYREEE (reference sequence). V lost 7 bases, J lost 3 bases, and 13 bases lay in between. The CDR3 loop spans 14 amino acids. The CDR3 region is CASGGGAANEKLFF. In DNA, the CDR3 is TGTGCCAGCGGCGGGGGTGCCGCTAATGAAAAACTGTTTTTT.

The genes are TRBV19 and TRBJ1-2; D might be TRBD1 (5 bases). CDR3 length: 17 residues. Deletions cut 1 base from V and 1 base from J, with 16 bases between. Germline assignment: CDR1 LNHDA and CDR2 SQIVND (reference sequence). This CDR3 reads CASSIGTPAAFNYGYTF. The DNA for the CDR3 is TGTGCCAGTAGTATAGGGACACCCGCCGCTTTTAACTATGGCTACACCTTC.

The J gene is TRBJ1-5, the V gene TRBV5-6; a weak D match, TRBD1 (6 bases). V lost 4 bases, J lost 4 bases, and 12 bases lay in between. The CDR3 sequence is 14 residues long. Germline CDR1 SGHDT, CDR2 YYEEEE. CDR3 sequence: CASSRGQYNQPQHF. The CDR3 DNA is TGTGCCAGCAGCCGCGGACAGTATAATCAGCCCCAGCATTTT.

V is TRBV6-5 and J is TRBJ2-7; D possibly corresponds to TRBD2 (5 bases). The germline V gene has CDR1 MNHEY and CDR2 SVGAGI. Trimming shortened V by 6 bases and J by 5 bases, and 8 bases separated the two germline ends. CDR3 size: 11 residues. CDR3: CASSNGNEQYF. CDR3 DNA: TGTGCCAGCAGCAACGGGAACGAGCAGTACTTC.

V and J are TRBV19 and TRBJ2-1, with D possibly matching TRBD1 (6 bases). The CDR3 is made up of 15 amino acids. In germline, CDR1 is LNHDA, CDR2 SQIVND (reference sequence). V lost 1 base to trimming and J lost 5 bases, with 12 bases between them. The CDR3 is CASSIVTGRHNEQFF. DNA for the CDR3: TGTGCCAGTAGTATAGTAACAGGGCGACACAATGAGCAGTTCTTC.

The rearrangement links TRBV6-6 to TRBJ2-6; D not certain. The CDR3 covers 16 residues. V was clipped by 2 bases and J by 0 bases, with 8 bases between them. The germline gives CDR1 MNHNY, CDR2 SVGAGI (reference sequence). CDR3 sequence reads: CASSYAHSSGANVLTF. The CDR3 bases are TGTGCCAGCAGTTACGCCCACTCCTCTGGGGCCAACGTCCTGACTTTC.

V is TRBV5-6 and J is TRBJ2-7; 10 bases fit TRBD1. The CDR3 runs to 15 residues. The germline gives CDR1 SGHDT, CDR2 YYEEEE. Trimming cost V 3 bases and J 3 bases; bases outside gene matches: 6. The DNA of the CDR3 is TGTGCCAGCAGCTCGGCGGGACAGGGGTTCTACGAGCAGTACTTC. It is translated as CASSSAGQGFYEQYF.

This chain joins TRBV7-2 and TRBJ2-1; D remains unclear. Trimming removed 5 bases at V and 4 bases at J, with 15 bases between. From germline, CDR1 is SGHTA and CDR2 FQGNSA. This CDR3 contains 15 residues. This CDR3 is CASSARRAGYNEQFF. CDR3 coding DNA: TGTGCCAGCAGCGCACGACGGGCAGGATACAATGAGCAGTTCTTC.

The rearrangement joins TRBV6-6 to TRBJ1-4, with D perhaps TRBD1 (5 bases). Trimming pared 5 bases from V and 6 bases from J, leaving 16 bases between. The CDR3 runs 15 residues. Germline CDR1 reads MNHNY; CDR2 reads SVGAGI (reference sequence). The CDR3 DNA is TGTGCCAGCAGTCCCTCTCAGGGAATGGATGAAAAACTGTTTTTT. The encoded protein is CASSPSQGMDEKLFF.

The chain couples TRBV6-6 to TRBJ1-5; maybe TRBD1 (5 bases). Trimming pared 6 bases from V and 3 bases from J, leaving 9 bases between. The CDR3 runs to 13 residues. Germline V gives CDR1 MNHNY, CDR2 SVGAGI (reference sequence). The CDR3 is CASSEGSNQPQHF. CDR3 nucleotide sequence: TGTGCCAGCAGCGAGGGGTCCAATCAGCCCCAGCATTTT.

V usage is TRBV7-9 and J usage is TRBJ1-6; D uncertain. CDR1 is SEHNR, CDR2 FQNEAQ, per germline (reference sequence). V was clipped by 0 bases and J by 7 bases, with 13 bases between them. The CDR3 extends over 16 amino acids. Here the CDR3 reads CASSLAFPTSNSPLHF. CDR3 DNA sequence: TGTGCCAGCAGCTTAGCTTTCCCAACCTCCAATTCACCCCTCCACTTT.

J is TRBJ1-6 and V is TRBV9; TRBD1 might be the D (6 bases). The V end was cut by 4 bases, the J end by 6 bases, with 14 bases between. The CDR3 covers 15 residues. Germline CDR1 reads SGDLS; CDR2 reads YYNGEE. The CDR3 sequence: CASSSRQVTNSPLHF. Written as DNA, the CDR3 is TGTGCCAGCAGCTCCCGACAGGTTACTAATTCACCCCTCCACTTT.

The CDR3 bases are TGTGCCAGCAGCTTAGGGGGACGGAACACCGGGGAGCTGTTTTTT. Amino acid sequence: CASSLGGRNTGELFF. V gene TRBV5-4 combines with J gene TRBJ2-2, with D maybe TRBD1 (6 bases). Germline CDR1 SGHNT, CDR2 YYREEE (reference sequence). The CDR3 spans 15 residues. Trimming pared 2 bases from V and 1 base from J, leaving 9 bases between.